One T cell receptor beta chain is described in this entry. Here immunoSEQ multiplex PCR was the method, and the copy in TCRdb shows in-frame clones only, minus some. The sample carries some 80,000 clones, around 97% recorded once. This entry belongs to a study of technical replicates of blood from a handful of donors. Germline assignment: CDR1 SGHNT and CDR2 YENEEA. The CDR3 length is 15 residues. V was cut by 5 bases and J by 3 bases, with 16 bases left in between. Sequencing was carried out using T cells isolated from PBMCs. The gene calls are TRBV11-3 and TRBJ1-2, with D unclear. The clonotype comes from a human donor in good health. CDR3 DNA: TGTGCCAGCAGCCCCCGACGAGAGGATGACTATGGCTACACCTTC. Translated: CASSPRREDDYGYTF.